This T cell receptor beta chain derives from a study of blood T cell repertoires in COVID-19. Overall study context: Material from acute and convalescent COVID-19 was sourced from the United States, Italy and Spain.

Clones were sequenced by immunoSEQ multiplex PCR, and TCRdb holds only the in-frame ones, with some missing. In the table there are roughly 200,000 clones, 86% of which are singletons. The study recruited people aged 18 to 89 years across approximately 23 US areas. Cohort placement rested on clinical history that participants reported themselves. The TCR originated in a man between 35 and 55 years old with acute COVID-19. The specimen sequenced was PBMCs or T cells enriched from blood (not recorded which).

The CDR3 DNA is TGTGCCAGCATGAAAATCGGGGGAGAGACCCAGTACTTC. This codes for CASMKIGGETQYF. The rearrangement uses TRBV2 and TRBJ2-5; tentatively, D is TRBD2 (6 bases). The germline gives CDR1 SNHLY, CDR2 FYNNEI. V was cut by 7 bases and J by 4 bases, with 13 bases left in between. The CDR3 contains 13 residues.